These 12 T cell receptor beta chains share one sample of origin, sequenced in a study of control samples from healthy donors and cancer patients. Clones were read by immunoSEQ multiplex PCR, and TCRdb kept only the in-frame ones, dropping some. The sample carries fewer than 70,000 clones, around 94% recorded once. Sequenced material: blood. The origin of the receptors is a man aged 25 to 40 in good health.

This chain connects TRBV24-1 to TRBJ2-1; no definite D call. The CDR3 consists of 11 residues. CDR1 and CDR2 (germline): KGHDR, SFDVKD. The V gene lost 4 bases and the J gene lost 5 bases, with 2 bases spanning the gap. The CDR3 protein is CATSEDNEQFF. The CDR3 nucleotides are TGTGCCACCAGTGAGGACAATGAGCAGTTCTTC.

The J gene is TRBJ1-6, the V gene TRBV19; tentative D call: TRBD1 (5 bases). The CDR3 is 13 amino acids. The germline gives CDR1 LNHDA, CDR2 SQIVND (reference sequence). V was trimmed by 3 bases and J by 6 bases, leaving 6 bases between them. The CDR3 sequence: CASSMGLNSPLHF. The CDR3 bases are TGTGCCAGTAGTATGGGGCTTAATTCACCCCTCCACTTT.

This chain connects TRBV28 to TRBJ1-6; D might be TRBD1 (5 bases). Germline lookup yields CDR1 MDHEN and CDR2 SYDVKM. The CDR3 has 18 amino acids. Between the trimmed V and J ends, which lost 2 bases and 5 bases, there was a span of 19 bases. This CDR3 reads CASSLTPGGVWDNSPLHF. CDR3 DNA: TGTGCCAGCAGTTTAACACCAGGAGGGGTATGGGATAATTCACCCCTCCACTTT. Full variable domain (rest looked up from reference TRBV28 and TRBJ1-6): DVKVTQSSRYLVKRTGEKVFLECVQDMDHENMFWYRQDPGLGLRLIYFSYDVKMKEKGDIPEGYSVSREKKERFSLILESASTNQTSMYLCASSLTPGGVWDNSPLHFGNGTRLTVT.

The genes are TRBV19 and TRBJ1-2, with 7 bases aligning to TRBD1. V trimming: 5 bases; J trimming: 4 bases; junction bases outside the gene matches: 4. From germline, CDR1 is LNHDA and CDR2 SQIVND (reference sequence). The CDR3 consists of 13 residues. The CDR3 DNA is TGTGCCAGTAGTTCTCAGGGGGGCTATGGCTACACCTTC. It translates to CASSSQGGYGYTF.

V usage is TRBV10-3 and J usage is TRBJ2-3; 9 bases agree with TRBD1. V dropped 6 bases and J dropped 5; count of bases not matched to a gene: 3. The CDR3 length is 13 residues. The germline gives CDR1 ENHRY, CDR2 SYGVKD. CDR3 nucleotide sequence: TGTGCCATCAGACGACAGGGGGAAGATACGCAGTATTTT. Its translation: CAIRRQGEDTQYF.

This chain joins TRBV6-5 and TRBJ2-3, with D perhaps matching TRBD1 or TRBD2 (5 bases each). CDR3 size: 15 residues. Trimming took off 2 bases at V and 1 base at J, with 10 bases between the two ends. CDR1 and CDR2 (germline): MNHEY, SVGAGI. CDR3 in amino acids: CASSYGGWGTDTQYF. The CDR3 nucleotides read TGTGCCAGCAGTTACGGGGGATGGGGCACAGATACGCAGTATTTT.

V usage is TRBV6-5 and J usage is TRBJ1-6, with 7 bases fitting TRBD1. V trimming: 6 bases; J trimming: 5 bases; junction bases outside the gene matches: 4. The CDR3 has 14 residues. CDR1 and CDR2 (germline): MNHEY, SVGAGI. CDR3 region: CASRDGQDNSPLHF. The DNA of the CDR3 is TGTGCCAGCAGAGACGGACAGGATAATTCACCCCTCCACTTT.

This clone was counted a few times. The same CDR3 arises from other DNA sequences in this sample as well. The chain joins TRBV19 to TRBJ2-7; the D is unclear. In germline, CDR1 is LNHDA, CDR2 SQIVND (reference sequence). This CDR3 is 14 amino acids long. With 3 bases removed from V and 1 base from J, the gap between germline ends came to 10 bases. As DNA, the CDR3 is TGTGCCAGTAGTATGTCGGGTCGGTCCTACGAGCAGTACTTC. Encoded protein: CASSMSGRSYEQYF.

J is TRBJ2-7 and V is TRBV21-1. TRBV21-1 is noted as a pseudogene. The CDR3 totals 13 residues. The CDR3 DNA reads TGTGCCAGCAGACTAGTGGGGCCCTACGAGCAGTACTTC. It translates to CASRLVGPYEQYF.

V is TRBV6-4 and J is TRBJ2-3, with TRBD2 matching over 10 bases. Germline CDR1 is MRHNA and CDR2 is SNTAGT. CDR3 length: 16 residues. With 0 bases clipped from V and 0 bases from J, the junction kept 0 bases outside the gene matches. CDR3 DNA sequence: TGTGCCAGCAGTGACTCGACTAGCGGGAGCACAGATACGCAGTATTTT. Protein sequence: CASSDSTSGSTDTQYF.

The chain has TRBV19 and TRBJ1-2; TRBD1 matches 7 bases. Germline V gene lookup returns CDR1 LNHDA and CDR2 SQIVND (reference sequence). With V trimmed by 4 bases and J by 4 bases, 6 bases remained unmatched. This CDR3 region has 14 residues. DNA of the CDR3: TGTGCCAGTAGTACCGCGGACAGGCTCTATGGCTACACCTTC. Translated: CASSTADRLYGYTF.

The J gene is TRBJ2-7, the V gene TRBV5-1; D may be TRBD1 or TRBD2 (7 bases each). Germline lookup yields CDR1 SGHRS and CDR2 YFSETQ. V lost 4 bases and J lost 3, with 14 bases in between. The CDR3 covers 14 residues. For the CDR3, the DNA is TGCGCCAGCAGCAGGGAGGGACAGATCTACGAGCAGTACTTC. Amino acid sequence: CASSREGQIYEQYF. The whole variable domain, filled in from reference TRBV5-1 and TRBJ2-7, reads KAGVTQTPRYLIKTRGQQVTLSCSPISGHRSVSWYQQTPGQGLQFLFEYFSETQRNKGNFPGRFSGRQFSNSRSEMNVSTLELGDSALYLCASSREGQIYEQYFGPGTRLTVT.